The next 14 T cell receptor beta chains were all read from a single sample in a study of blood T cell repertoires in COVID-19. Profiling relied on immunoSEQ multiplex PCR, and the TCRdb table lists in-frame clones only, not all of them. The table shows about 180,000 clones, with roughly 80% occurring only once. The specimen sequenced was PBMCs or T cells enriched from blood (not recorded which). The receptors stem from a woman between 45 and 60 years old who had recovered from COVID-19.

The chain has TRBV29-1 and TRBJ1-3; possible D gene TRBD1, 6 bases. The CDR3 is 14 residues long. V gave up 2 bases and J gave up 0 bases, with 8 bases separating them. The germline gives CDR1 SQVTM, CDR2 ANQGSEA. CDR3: CSVEQDSSGNTIYF. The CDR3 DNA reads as TGCAGCGTTGAACAGGACAGCTCTGGAAACACCATATATTTT.

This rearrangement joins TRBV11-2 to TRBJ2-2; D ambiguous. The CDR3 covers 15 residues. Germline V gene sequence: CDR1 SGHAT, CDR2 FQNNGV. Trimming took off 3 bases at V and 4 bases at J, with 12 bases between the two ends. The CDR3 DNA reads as TGTGCCAGCAGCTTCGAGCTTGACTCCACCGGGGAGCTGTTTTTT. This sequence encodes CASSFELDSTGELFF.

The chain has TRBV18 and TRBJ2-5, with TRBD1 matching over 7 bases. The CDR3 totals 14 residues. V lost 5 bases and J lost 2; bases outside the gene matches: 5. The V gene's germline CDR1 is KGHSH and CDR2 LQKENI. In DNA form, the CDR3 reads TGTGCCAGCTCAAGGACAGGAAAACAAGAGACCCAGTACTTC. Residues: CASSRTGKQETQYF.

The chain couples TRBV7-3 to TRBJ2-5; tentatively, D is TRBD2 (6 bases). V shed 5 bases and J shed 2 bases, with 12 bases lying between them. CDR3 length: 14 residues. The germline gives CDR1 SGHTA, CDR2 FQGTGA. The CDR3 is CASSLSSGQETQYF. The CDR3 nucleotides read TGTGCCAGCAGCCTGTCGAGCGGGCAAGAGACCCAGTACTTC. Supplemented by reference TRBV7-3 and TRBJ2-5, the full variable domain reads GAGVSQTPSNKVTEKGKYVELRCDPISGHTALYWYRQSLGQGPEFLIYFQGTGAADDSGLPNDRFFAVRPEGSVSTLKIQRTERGDSAVYLCASSLSSGQETQYFGPGTRLLVL.

In nucleotides, the CDR3 is TGTGCCAGCAGCTTAGGGTCCTCTTGGCTAGCCCACCAAGAGACCCAGTACTTC. The encoded protein is CASSLGSSWLAHQETQYF. The rearrangement uses TRBV11-2 and TRBJ2-5; perhaps TRBD2 as D (5 bases). The CDR3 is made up of 18 amino acids. Germline V gene sequence: CDR1 SGHAT, CDR2 FQNNGV. Between the trimmed V and J ends, which lost 1 base and 0 bases, there was a span of 18 bases. Together with reference TRBV11-2 and TRBJ2-5, the CDR3 gives the full variable domain: EAGVAQSPRYKIIEKRQSVAFWCNPISGHATLYWYQQILGQGPKLLIQFQNNGVVDDSQLPKDRFSAERLKGVDSTLKIQPAKLEDSAVYLCASSLGSSWLAHQETQYFGPGTRLLVL.

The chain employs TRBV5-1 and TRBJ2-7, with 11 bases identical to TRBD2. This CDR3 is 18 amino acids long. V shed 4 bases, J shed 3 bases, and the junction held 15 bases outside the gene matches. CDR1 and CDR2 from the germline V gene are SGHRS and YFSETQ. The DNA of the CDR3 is TGCGCCAGCAGCCCTGTAGGGACTAGCGGTTCTCGTCACTACGAGCAGTACTTC. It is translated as CASSPVGTSGSRHYEQYF.

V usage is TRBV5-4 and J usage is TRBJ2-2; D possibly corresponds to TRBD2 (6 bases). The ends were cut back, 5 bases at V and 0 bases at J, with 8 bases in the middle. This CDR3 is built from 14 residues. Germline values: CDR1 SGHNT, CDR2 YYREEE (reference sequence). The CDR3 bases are TGTGCCAGCAGACGGGAGACGAACACCGGGGAGCTGTTTTTT. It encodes CASRRETNTGELFF. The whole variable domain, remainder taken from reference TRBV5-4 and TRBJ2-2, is ETGVTQSPTHLIKTRGQQVTLRCSSQSGHNTVSWYQQALGQGPQFIFQYYREEENGRGNFPPRFSGLQFPNYSSELNVNALELDDSALYLCASRRETNTGELFFGEGSRLTVL.

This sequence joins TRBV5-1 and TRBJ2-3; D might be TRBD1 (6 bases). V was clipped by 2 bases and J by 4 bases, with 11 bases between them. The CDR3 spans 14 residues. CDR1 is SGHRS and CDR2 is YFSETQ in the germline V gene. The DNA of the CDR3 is TGCGCCAGCAGCTTCCAGGGGAGCTCAGATACGCAGTATTTT. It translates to CASSFQGSSDTQYF.

The CDR3 sequence: CASSWGVGIDTQYF. The CDR3 nucleotides read TGTGCCAGCAGCTGGGGGGTAGGGATAGATACGCAGTATTTT. The V and J genes are TRBV5-6 and TRBJ2-3; TRBD2 might be the D (6 bases). The CDR3 extends over 14 amino acids. CDR1 is SGHDT, CDR2 YYEEEE, per germline. Trimming left V 3 bases short and J 5 bases short, with 13 bases between.

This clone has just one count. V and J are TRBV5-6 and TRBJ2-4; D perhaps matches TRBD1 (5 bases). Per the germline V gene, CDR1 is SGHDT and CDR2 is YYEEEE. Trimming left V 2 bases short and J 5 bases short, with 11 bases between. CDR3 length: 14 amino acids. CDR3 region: CASSFPGMENIQYF. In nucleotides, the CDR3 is TGTGCCAGCAGCTTTCCAGGGATGGAAAACATTCAGTACTTC.

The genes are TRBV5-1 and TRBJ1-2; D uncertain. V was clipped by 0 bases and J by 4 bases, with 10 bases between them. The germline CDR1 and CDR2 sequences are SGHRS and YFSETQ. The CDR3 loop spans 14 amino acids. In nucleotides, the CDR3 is TGCGCCAGCAGCTTGGAACCGGCAGGCTATGGCTACACCTTC. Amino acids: CASSLEPAGYGYTF. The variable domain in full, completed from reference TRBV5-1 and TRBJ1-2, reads KAGVTQTPRYLIKTRGQQVTLSCSPISGHRSVSWYQQTPGQGLQFLFEYFSETQRNKGNFPGRFSGRQFSNSRSEMNVSTLELGDSALYLCASSLEPAGYGYTFGSGTRLTVV.

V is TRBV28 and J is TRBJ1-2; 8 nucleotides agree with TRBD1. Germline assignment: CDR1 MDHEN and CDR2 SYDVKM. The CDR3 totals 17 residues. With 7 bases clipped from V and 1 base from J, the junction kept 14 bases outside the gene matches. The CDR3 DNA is TGTGCCAGCACCCTTCTAGGGCAGGGGGCTCTTAACTATGGCTACACCTTC. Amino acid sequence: CASTLLGQGALNYGYTF.

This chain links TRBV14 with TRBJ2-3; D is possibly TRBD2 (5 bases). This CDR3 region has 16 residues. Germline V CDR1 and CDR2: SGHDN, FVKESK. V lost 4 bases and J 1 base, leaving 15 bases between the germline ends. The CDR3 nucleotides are TGTGCCAGCAGCCCAAGAAAGCGGCTTGGCACAGATACGCAGTATTTT. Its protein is CASSPRKRLGTDTQYF.

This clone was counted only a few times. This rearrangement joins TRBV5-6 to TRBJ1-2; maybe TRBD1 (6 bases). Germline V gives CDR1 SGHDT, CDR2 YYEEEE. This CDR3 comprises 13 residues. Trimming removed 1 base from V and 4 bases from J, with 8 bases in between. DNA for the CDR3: TGTGCCAGCAGCTTGAGGACAGCCTATGGCTACACCTTC. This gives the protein CASSLRTAYGYTF. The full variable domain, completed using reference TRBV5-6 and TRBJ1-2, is DAGVTQSPTHLIKTRGQQVTLRCSPKSGHDTVSWYQQALGQGPQFIFQYYEEEERQRGNFPDRFSGHQFPNYSSELNVNALLLGDSALYLCASSLRTAYGYTFGSGTRLTVV.